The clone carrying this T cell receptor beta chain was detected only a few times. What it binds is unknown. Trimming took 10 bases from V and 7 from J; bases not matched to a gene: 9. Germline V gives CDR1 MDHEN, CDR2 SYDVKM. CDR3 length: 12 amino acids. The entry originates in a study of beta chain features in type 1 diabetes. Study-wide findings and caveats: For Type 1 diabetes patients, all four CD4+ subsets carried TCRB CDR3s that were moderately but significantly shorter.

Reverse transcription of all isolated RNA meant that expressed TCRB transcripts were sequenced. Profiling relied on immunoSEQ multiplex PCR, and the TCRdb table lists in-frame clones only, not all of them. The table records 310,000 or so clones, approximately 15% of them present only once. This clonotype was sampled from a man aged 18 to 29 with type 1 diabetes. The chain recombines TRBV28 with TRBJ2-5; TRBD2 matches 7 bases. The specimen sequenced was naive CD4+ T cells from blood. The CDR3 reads CATRLGGGTQYF. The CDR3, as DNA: TGTGCCACCAGACTGGGCGGGGGGACCCAGTACTTC.